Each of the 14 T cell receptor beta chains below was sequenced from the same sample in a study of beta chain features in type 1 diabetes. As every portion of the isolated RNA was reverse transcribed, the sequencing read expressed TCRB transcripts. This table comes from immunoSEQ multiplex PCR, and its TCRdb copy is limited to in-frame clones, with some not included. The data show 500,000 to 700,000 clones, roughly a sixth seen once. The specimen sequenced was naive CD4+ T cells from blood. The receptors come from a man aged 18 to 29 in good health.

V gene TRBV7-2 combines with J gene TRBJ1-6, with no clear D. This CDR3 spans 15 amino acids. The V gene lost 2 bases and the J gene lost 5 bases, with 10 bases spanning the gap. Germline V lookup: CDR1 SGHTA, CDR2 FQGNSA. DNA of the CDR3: TGTGCCAGCAGCTTAAGGGAGAGCCATAATTCACCCCTCCACTTT. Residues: CASSLRESHNSPLHF.

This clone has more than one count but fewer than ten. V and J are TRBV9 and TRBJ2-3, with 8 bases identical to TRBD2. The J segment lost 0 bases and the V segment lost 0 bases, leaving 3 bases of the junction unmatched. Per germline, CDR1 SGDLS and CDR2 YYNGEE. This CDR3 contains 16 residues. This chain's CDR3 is CASSVDPSGSTDTQYF. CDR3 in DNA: TGTGCCAGCAGCGTAGATCCTAGCGGGAGCACAGATACGCAGTATTTT.

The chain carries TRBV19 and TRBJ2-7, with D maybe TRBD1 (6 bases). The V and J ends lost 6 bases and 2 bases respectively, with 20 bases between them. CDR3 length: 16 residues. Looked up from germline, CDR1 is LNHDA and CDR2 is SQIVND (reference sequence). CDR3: CASRPDSKAITYEQYF. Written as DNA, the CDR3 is TGTGCCAGTAGACCGGACAGCAAAGCAATTACCTACGAGCAGTACTTC.

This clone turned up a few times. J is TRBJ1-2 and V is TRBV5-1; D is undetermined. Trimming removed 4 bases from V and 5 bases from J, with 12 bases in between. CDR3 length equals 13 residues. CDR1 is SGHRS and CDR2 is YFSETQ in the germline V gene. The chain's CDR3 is CASSPDGFYGYTF. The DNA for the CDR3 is TGCGCCAGCAGCCCGGATGGGTTTTATGGCTACACCTTC.

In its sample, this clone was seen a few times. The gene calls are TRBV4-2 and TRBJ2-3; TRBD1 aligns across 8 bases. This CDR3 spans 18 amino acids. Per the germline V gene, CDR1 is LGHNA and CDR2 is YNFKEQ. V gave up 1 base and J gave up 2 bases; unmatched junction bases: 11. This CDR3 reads CASSQVAGGQGYTDTQYF. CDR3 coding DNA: TGTGCCAGCAGCCAAGTCGCTGGAGGACAGGGATACACAGATACGCAGTATTTT.

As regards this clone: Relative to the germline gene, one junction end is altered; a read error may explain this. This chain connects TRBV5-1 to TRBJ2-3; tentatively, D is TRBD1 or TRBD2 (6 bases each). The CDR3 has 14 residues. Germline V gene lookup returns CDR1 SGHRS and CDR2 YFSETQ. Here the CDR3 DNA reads TGCGCCAGCGGGGGGATGGCAGCGACAGGTACGCAGTATTTT. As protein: CASGGMAATGTQYF.

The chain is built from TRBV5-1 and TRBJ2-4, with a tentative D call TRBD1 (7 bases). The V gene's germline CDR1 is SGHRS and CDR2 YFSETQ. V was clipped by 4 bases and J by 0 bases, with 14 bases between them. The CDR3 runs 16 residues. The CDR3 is CASSAGQSAAKNIQYF. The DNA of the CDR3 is TGCGCCAGCAGCGCGGGACAGTCCGCAGCCAAAAACATTCAGTACTTC.

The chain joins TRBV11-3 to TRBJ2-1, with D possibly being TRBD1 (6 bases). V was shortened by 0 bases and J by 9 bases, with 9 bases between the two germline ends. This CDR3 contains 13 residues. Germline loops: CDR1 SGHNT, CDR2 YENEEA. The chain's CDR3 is CASSLDRGVEQFF. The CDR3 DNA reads TGTGCCAGCAGCTTAGACAGGGGTGTTGAGCAGTTCTTC.

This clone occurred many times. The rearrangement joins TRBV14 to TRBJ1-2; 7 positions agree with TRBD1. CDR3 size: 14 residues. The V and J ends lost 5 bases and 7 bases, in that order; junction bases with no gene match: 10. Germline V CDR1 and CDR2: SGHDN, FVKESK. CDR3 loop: CASSAGWTGGGYTF. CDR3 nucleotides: TGTGCCAGCAGCGCGGGCTGGACAGGTGGTGGCTACACCTTC.

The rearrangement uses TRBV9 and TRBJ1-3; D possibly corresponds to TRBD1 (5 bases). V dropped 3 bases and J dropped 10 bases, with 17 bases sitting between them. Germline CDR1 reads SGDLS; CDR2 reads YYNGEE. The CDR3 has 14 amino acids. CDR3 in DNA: TGTGCCAGCAGCGGAACTGGTGGACATTTGACCATATATTTT. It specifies CASSGTGGHLTIYF.

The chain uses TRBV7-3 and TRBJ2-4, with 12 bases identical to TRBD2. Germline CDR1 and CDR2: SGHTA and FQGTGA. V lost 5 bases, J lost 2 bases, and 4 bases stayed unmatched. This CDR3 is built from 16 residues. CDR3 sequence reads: CASSETSGGSKNIQYF. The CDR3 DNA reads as TGTGCCAGCAGCGAAACTAGCGGGGGGTCCAAAAACATTCAGTACTTC.

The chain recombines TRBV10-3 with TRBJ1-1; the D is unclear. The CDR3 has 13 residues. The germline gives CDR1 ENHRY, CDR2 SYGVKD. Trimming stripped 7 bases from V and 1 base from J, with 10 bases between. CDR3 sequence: CAIIGEANTEAFF. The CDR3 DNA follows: TGTGCCATCATCGGGGAAGCGAACACTGAAGCTTTCTTT.

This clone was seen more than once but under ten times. CDR3 sequence: CASSQGSTGTGANVLTF. Written as DNA, the CDR3 is TGTGCCAGCAGCCAAGGTAGTACAGGGACAGGGGCCAACGTCCTGACTTTC. The chain carries TRBV4-2 and TRBJ2-6, with a possible D match to TRBD1 (6 bases). The V end lost 1 base, the J end lost 4 bases, and 14 bases lay between the germline ends. Per germline, CDR1 LGHNA and CDR2 YNFKEQ. This CDR3 contains 17 residues.

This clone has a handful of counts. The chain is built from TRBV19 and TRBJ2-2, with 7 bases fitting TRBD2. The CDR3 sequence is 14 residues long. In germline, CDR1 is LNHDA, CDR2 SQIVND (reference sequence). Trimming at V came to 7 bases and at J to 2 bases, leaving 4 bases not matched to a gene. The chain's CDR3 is CASNLADNTGELFF. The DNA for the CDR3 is TGTGCCAGTAATCTAGCGGATAACACCGGGGAGCTGTTTTTT.